This T cell receptor beta chain is drawn from a study of T cells in Graves' hyperthyroidism and ophthalmopathy. There were TCR beta CDR3 regions amplified from RNA transcripts. When the TCR CDR3 underwent first-round RT-PCR, the HTBI primer set was used. TCRdb re-analysed the multiplex PCR reads in MiXCR, keeping a single row per CDR3 protein. Of 40,000 or so distinct CDR3 sequences in the sample, around half were seen once. Trimming pared 4 bases from V and 4 bases from J, leaving 7 bases between. The germline V gene encodes CDR1 MNHNS and CDR2 SASEGT. The CDR3 spans 12 residues. Study-wide points: Stable hyperthyroidism and ophthalmopathy were separated using 13 V-J signatures.

Concerning this clonotype: Its antigen is currently unknown.

It was uncontrolled infection, other autoimmune disease, pregnancy or lactation that excluded patients. On the basis of clinical symptoms, serum thyroxine and TRAb, thyroid ultrasound and orbital computed tomography, diagnoses were made. This chain connects TRBV6-1 to TRBJ1-1; D remains unclear. This receptor was obtained from a woman aged 45-59 years with Graves' hyperthyroidism that later progressed to Graves' ophthalmopathy. Specimen: blood. CDR3 sequence reads: CASSGSATEAFF. The CDR3 DNA sequence: TGTGCCAGCAGTGGGTCAGCCACTGAAGCTTTCTTT.